A selection of T cell receptor beta chains follows, all from one sample in a study of T cells after posttransplantation cyclophosphamide. Data came from immunoSEQ multiplex PCR; TCRdb stores just in-frame clones and leaves some out. The repertoire holds some 43,000 clones, with 90% as singletons. The sequencing used PBMCs, collected roughly 59 days after allogeneic stem cell transplant with posttransplant cyclophosphamide. Receptor source: a male patient between 55 and 70 years old who received an allogeneic stem cell transplant from a related donor and was CMV-positive. T cells may partly derive from the graft donor. Both conserved end residues are part of each CDR3. Each record gives: clone size, D gene, J gene, V gene, CDR3 protein, CDR3 DNA. A D gene is named only where the DNA matches it firmly. Where a row states a size, it is once, few, many or the class of an expanded clone; other rows omit it.

abundance: -; d_gene: TRBD2; j_gene: TRBJ2-3; v_gene: TRBV7-2; CDR3aa: CASSWGGFADTQYF; CDR3nt: TGTGCCAGCAGCTGGGGGGGTTTCGCAGATACGCAGTATTTT
abundance: -; d_gene: -; j_gene: TRBJ1-1; v_gene: TRBV27; CDR3aa: CASSLFPAAGNTEAFF; CDR3nt: TGTGCCAGCAGTCTATTCCCAGCGGCCGGGAACACTGAAGCTTTCTTT
abundance: -; d_gene: -; j_gene: TRBJ2-1; v_gene: TRBV9; CDR3aa: CASSVRDYSNEQFF; CDR3nt: TGTGCCAGCAGCGTCCGGGATTATTCCAATGAGCAGTTCTTC
abundance: -; d_gene: TRBD1; j_gene: TRBJ1-1; v_gene: TRBV4-1; CDR3aa: CASSLVGTGTWKNTEAFF; CDR3nt: TGCGCCAGCAGCCTCGTTGGGACAGGGACTTGGAAGAACACTGAAGCTTTCTTT
abundance: once; d_gene: -; j_gene: TRBJ2-3; v_gene: TRBV20-1; CDR3aa: CSATHTDTQYF; CDR3nt: TGCAGTGCTACCCACACAGATACGCAGTATTTT
abundance: -; d_gene: TRBD2; j_gene: TRBJ2-2; v_gene: TRBV2; CDR3aa: CASSEVLAGGPWELFF; CDR3nt: TGTGCCAGCAGTGAGGTACTAGCGGGGGGCCCGTGGGAGCTGTTTTTT
abundance: -; d_gene: -; j_gene: TRBJ1-5; v_gene: TRBV10-3; CDR3aa: CAISGDNQPQHF; CDR3nt: TGTGCCATCAGCGGGGACAATCAGCCCCAGCATTTT
abundance: -; d_gene: -; j_gene: TRBJ2-2; v_gene: TRBV27; CDR3aa: CASSAISWASTAGELFF; CDR3nt: TGTGCCAGCAGTGCCATCTCATGGGCGAGTACCGCCGGGGAGCTGTTTTTT
abundance: -; d_gene: -; j_gene: TRBJ2-3; v_gene: TRBV21-1; CDR3aa: CASSKPPFQRGGLADTQYF; CDR3nt: TGTGCCAGCAGCAAACCCCCTTTCCAGCGGGGGGGCTTGGCAGATACGCAGTATTTT
abundance: -; d_gene: -; j_gene: TRBJ2-1; v_gene: TRBV14; CDR3aa: CASSQGTSDRLNEQFF; CDR3nt: TGTGCCAGCAGCCAAGGGACTTCAGACCGGTTGAATGAGCAGTTCTTC
abundance: -; d_gene: -; j_gene: TRBJ2-1; v_gene: TRBV5-3; CDR3aa: CARSLLAGKYNHNEQFF; CDR3nt: TGTGCCAGAAGCTTGCTGGCAGGGAAATATAACCACAATGAGCAGTTCTTC
abundance: few; d_gene: -; j_gene: TRBJ1-4; v_gene: TRBV6-1; CDR3aa: CASSAGDRNEKLFF; CDR3nt: TGTGCCAGCAGTGCGGGCGACAGGAATGAAAAACTGTTTTTT
abundance: -; d_gene: -; j_gene: TRBJ1-4; v_gene: TRBV5-1; CDR3aa: CASSLEVDNGDEKLFF; CDR3nt: TGCGCCAGCAGCTTGGAGGTGGACAATGGGGATGAAAAACTGTTTTTT
abundance: -; d_gene: -; j_gene: TRBJ2-1; v_gene: TRBV29-1; CDR3aa: CSVIENYNEQFF; CDR3nt: TGCAGCGTTATAGAGAACTACAATGAGCAGTTCTTC
abundance: once; d_gene: -; j_gene: TRBJ1-4; v_gene: TRBV29-1; CDR3aa: CSAGDSPNEKLFF; CDR3nt: TGCAGCGCGGGCGACAGTCCTAATGAAAAACTGTTTTTT
abundance: -; d_gene: -; j_gene: TRBJ1-3; v_gene: TRBV7-9; CDR3aa: CASSANRLSGNTIYF; CDR3nt: TGTGCCAGCAGCGCAAACCGACTCTCTGGAAACACCATATATTTT
abundance: few; d_gene: -; j_gene: TRBJ1-5; v_gene: TRBV27; CDR3aa: CASSSREGQPQHF; CDR3nt: TGTGCCAGCAGCTCCAGGGAAGGCCAGCCCCAGCATTTT
abundance: -; d_gene: TRBD1; j_gene: TRBJ1-2; v_gene: TRBV2; CDR3aa: CASRGDRAWGYGYTF; CDR3nt: TGTGCCAGCAGGGGAGACAGGGCGTGGGGCTATGGCTACACCTTC
abundance: -; d_gene: -; j_gene: TRBJ1-2; v_gene: TRBV30; CDR3aa: CATRDHSYGYTF; CDR3nt: TGTGCCACCCGGGATCACAGCTATGGCTACACCTTC
abundance: -; d_gene: -; j_gene: TRBJ2-1; v_gene: TRBV5-1; CDR3aa: CASSSSREPKYNEQFF; CDR3nt: TGCGCCAGCAGTAGTTCCAGGGAACCCAAATACAATGAGCAGTTCTTC
abundance: -; d_gene: TRBD1; j_gene: TRBJ1-2; v_gene: TRBV6-1; CDR3aa: CASSALTGSGGYTF; CDR3nt: TGTGCCAGCAGTGCCCTGACAGGGTCCGGGGGCTACACCTTC
abundance: -; d_gene: -; j_gene: TRBJ1-2; v_gene: TRBV5-8; CDR3aa: CASRRGPGAAGYTF; CDR3nt: TGTGCCAGCAGGCGAGGCCCTGGGGCGGCTGGCTACACCTTC
abundance: few; d_gene: -; j_gene: TRBJ2-7; v_gene: TRBV27; CDR3aa: CATKAGDRYEQYF; CDR3nt: TGTGCCACTAAAGCGGGGGACAGATACGAGCAGTACTTC
abundance: -; d_gene: -; j_gene: TRBJ2-7; v_gene: TRBV28; CDR3aa: CASSLWGSSYEQYF; CDR3nt: TGTGCCAGCAGTTTATGGGGGAGCTCCTACGAGCAGTACTTC
abundance: once; d_gene: -; j_gene: TRBJ1-2; v_gene: TRBV6-5; CDR3aa: CASSYSIDSSYGYTF; CDR3nt: TGTGCCAGCAGTTACTCGATAGACAGTTCCTATGGCTACACCTTC
abundance: -; d_gene: -; j_gene: TRBJ1-1; v_gene: TRBV10-2; CDR3aa: CASRSTGFTEAFF; CDR3nt: TGCGCCAGCAGGAGTACAGGGTTCACTGAAGCTTTCTTT
abundance: -; d_gene: -; j_gene: TRBJ2-7; v_gene: TRBV29-1; CDR3aa: CSVVGGPYEQYF; CDR3nt: TGCAGCGTTGTTGGGGGCCCTTACGAGCAGTACTTC
abundance: few; d_gene: -; j_gene: TRBJ1-1; v_gene: TRBV5-6; CDR3aa: CASTRGTEAFF; CDR3nt: TGTGCCAGCACAAGGGGCACTGAAGCTTTCTTT
abundance: -; d_gene: TRBD1; j_gene: TRBJ1-5; v_gene: TRBV27; CDR3aa: CASSPGTGGDQPQHF; CDR3nt: TGTGCCAGCAGTCCCGGGACAGGGGGAGATCAGCCCCAGCATTTT
abundance: -; d_gene: TRBD2; j_gene: TRBJ2-1; v_gene: TRBV6-5; CDR3aa: CASSLSGTTDEQFF; CDR3nt: TGTGCCAGCAGTCTCAGTGGGACTACTGATGAGCAGTTCTTC
abundance: -; d_gene: -; j_gene: TRBJ2-3; v_gene: TRBV5-4; CDR3aa: CASSLGGFADTQYF; CDR3nt: TGTGCCAGCAGCTTGGGAGGGTTTGCAGATACGCAGTATTTT